Listed below are T cell receptor beta chains from one sample, sequenced in a study of T cell repertoires in cytomegalovirus infection. TCRdb analysed the reads with MiXCR anew, one entry per CDR3 protein. This sample has 350,000 to 550,000 distinct CDR3 sequences, with roughly 30% found just once. Sequencing input: PBMCs. The origin of the receptors is a human donor in good health (CMV status not recorded). Some clones in this sample may be carry-over from other donors' samples. Both conserved end residues are part of each CDR3. The order of the fields is J gene, clone size, V gene, D gene, CDR3 protein, CDR3 DNA. A D gene is named only where the DNA matches it firmly. Size values are once, few and many counts, or a class for expanded clones, and some rows have none.

>TRBJ2-1|NA|TRBV14|NA
CASSQGLMPSRGNEQFF
TGTGCCAGCAGCCAGGGCTTAATGCCCAGTCGCGGCAATGAGCAGTTCTTC
>TRBJ2-1|many|TRBV7-6|NA
CASSFSWSDNEQFF
TGTGCCAGCAGCTTCTCCTGGTCCGACAATGAGCAGTTCTTC
>TRBJ2-1|NA|TRBV6-6|TRBD2
CASSSRLAGGPHNEQFF
TGTGCCAGCAGCTCTCGTCTAGCGGGGGGGCCGCACAATGAGCAGTTCTTC
>TRBJ1-6|few|TRBV11-2|NA
CASSLGRGSYNSPLHF
TGTGCCAGCAGCTTAGGGAGAGGATCCTATAATTCACCCCTCCACTTT
>TRBJ1-5|NA|TRBV12-3/TRBV12-4|NA
CASSSAHNQPQHF
TGTGCCAGCAGCTCGGCGCACAATCAGCCCCAGCATTTT
>TRBJ2-7|NA|TRBV7-9|NA
CASSSPGSREPYEQYF
TGTGCCAGCAGCTCCCCTGGGAGCAGAGAGCCCTACGAGCAGTACTTC
>TRBJ1-2|NA|TRBV9|NA
CASSPSTGDNYGYTF
TGTGCCAGCAGCCCGAGTACCGGTGACAACTATGGCTACACCTTC
>TRBJ1-2|NA|TRBV28|NA
CASNEGGPHTF
TGTGCCAGCAACGAAGGGGGACCGCACACCTTC
>TRBJ2-7|NA|TRBV6-2/TRBV6-3|NA
CASSSTLRAGKKYAQYF
TGTGCCAGCAGTTCTACCCTCCGGGCGGGGAAAAAGTACGCGCAGTACTTC
>TRBJ1-5|many|TRBV7-2|NA
CASSLTKTNQPQHF
TGTGCCAGCAGCTTAACAAAGACAAATCAGCCCCAGCATTTT
>TRBJ2-7|many|TRBV7-2|TRBD2
CASSSGGTSLYEQYF
TGTGCCAGCAGCTCCGGGGGGACTTCGTTGTACGAGCAGTACTTC
>TRBJ1-4|NA|TRBV27|TRBD1
CASSLRTGEKNEKLFF
TGTGCCAGCAGTTTAAGGACAGGAGAAAAGAATGAAAAACTGTTTTTT
>TRBJ1-5|few|TRBV11-2|TRBD1
CASSVHSGGTGYSNQPQHF
TGTGCCAGCAGCGTTCATTCGGGGGGGACAGGATATAGCAATCAGCCCCAGCATTTT
>TRBJ1-6|many|TRBV7-2|NA
CASSPRGGTTSPLHF
TGTGCCAGCAGCCCTCGGGGGGGGACCACCTCACCCCTCCACTTT